This T cell receptor beta chain was sequenced during a study of cytomegalovirus exposure and HLA in healthy donors. As for the study in general: The roughly 120 validation repertoires, a later analysis reported, used the same platform as the roughly 660 repertoires from the first cohort. Study findings and constraints: Most TCR sequences were seen very rarely across donors, but some public TCRs occurred in many. Accounts indicate the classifier identified cytomegalovirus status with strong specificity and sensitivity.

V was clipped by 3 bases and J by 8 bases; unmatched bases: 2. CDR3 length: 12 amino acids. Germline loops: CDR1 MDHEN, CDR2 SYDVKM. Generated by immunoSEQ multiplex PCR, the TCRdb table keeps only in-frame clones and is missing some. Here the sample spans under 250,000 clones, 80% to 90% being singletons. These donors were members of the approximately 110-subject validation cohort, a group separate from the roughly 670-subject first cohort. To note about this clone: Its antigen is not known.

This TCR was recovered from a woman under 30 in good health and CMV-seropositive. The source material was PBMCs. The V gene is TRBV28, the J gene TRBJ1-1; 8 bases match TRBD1. The CDR3 nucleotides read TGTGCCAGCAGTTTGGGACAGGTAGAAGCTTTCTTT. Residues: CASSLGQVEAFF. Complete variable domain (other parts from reference TRBV28 and TRBJ1-1): DVKVTQSSRYLVKRTGEKVFLECVQDMDHENMFWYRQDPGLGLRLIYFSYDVKMKEKGDIPEGYSVSREKKERFSLILESASTNQTSMYLCASSLGQVEAFFGQGTRLTVV.